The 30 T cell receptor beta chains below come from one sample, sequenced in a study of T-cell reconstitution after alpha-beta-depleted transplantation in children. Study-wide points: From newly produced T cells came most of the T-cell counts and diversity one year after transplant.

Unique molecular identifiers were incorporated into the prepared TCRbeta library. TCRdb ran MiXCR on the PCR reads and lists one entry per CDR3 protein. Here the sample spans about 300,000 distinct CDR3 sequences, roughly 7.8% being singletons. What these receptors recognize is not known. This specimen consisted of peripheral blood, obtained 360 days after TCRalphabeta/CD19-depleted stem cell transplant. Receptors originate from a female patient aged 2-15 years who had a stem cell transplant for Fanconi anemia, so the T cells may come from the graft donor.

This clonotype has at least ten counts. The CDR3: CASRGGHTLPRTDTQYF. For the CDR3, the DNA is TGCGCCAGCCGCGGGGGCCACACCCTCCCCCGCACAGATACGCAGTATTTT. V is TRBV5-1 and J is TRBJ2-3, with D tentatively TRBD2 (7 bases). The CDR3 runs 17 residues. Germline-derived CDR1 and CDR2 are SGHRS and YFSETQ. The V and J ends lost 7 bases and 1 base respectively, with 22 bases between them.

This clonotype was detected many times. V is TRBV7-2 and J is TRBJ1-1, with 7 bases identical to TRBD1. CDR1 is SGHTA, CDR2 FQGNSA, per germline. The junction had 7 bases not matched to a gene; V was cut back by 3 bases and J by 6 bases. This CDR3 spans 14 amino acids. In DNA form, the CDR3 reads TGTGCCAGCAGCTTGGAGACAGGGACGTCTGAAGCTTTCTTT. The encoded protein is CASSLETGTSEAFF.

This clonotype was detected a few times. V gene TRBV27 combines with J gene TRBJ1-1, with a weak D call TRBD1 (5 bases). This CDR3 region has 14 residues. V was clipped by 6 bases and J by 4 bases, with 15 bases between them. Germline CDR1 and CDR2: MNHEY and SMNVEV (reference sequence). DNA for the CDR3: TGTGCCAGCAGCTTCCGGGCCCAGGGCACTGAAGCTTTCTTT. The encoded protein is CASSFRAQGTEAFF.

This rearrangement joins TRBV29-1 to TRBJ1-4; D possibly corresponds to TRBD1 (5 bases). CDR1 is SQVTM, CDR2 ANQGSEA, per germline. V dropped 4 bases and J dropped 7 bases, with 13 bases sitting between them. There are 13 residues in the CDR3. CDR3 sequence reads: CSVGVGGVEKLFF. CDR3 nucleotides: TGCAGCGTTGGGGTCGGGGGTGTTGAAAAACTGTTTTTT.

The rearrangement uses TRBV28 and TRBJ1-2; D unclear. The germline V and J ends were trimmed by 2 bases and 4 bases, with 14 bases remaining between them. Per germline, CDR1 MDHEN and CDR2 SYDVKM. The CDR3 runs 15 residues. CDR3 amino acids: CASSLTSGRIYGYTF. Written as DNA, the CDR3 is TGTGCCAGCAGTTTAACTTCGGGCAGAATCTATGGCTACACCTTC.

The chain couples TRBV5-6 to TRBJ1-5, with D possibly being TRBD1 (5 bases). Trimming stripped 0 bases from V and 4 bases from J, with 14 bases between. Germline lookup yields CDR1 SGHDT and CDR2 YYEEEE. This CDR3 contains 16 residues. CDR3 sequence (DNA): TGTGCCAGCAGCTTGGGGCCGGGGGGTGGTAATCAGCCCCAGCATTTT. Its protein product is CASSLGPGGGNQPQHF.

CDR3 protein: CSARDSGGAIETQYF. The CDR3 coding sequence is TGCAGTGCTAGGGACAGCGGGGGGGCCATCGAGACCCAGTACTTC. The chain is built from TRBV20-1 and TRBJ2-5; 10 bases agree with TRBD2. The CDR3 contains 15 residues. After removal of 3 bases from V and 5 bases from J, the junction contained 9 bases not matched to a gene. The germline CDR1 and CDR2 sequences are DFQATT and SNEGSKA (reference sequence).

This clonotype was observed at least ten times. CDR3 loop: CASSPFVDRRGKLFF. In nucleotides, the CDR3 is TGTGCCAGCAGTCCATTTGTGGACAGACGCGGAAAACTGTTTTTT. The chain is built from TRBV12-3 or TRBV12-4 and TRBJ1-4, with TRBD1 as a possible D gene (6 bases). The CDR3 has 15 residues. Trimming stripped 5 bases from V and 10 bases from J, with 20 bases between.

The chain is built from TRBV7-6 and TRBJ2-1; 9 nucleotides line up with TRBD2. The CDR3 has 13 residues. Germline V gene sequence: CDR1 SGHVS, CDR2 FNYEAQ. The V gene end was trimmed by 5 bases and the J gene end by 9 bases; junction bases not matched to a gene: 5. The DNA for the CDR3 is TGTGCCAGCAGCCCCGGGACTAGCTTTGAGCAGTTCTTC. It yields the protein CASSPGTSFEQFF.

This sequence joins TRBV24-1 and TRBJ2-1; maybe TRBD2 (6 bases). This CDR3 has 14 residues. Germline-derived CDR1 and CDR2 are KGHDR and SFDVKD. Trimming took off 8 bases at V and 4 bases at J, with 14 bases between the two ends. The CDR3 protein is CATNQGGDYNEQFF. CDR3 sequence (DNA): TGTGCCACCAACCAGGGAGGCGATTACAATGAGCAGTTCTTC.

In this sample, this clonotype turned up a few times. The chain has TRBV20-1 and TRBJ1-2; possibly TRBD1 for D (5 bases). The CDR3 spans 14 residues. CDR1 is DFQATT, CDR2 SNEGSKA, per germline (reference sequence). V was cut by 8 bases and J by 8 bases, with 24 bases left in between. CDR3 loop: CSPLAPRDVEGYTF. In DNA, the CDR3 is TGCAGTCCGCTAGCGCCCAGGGACGTAGAGGGCTACACCTTC.

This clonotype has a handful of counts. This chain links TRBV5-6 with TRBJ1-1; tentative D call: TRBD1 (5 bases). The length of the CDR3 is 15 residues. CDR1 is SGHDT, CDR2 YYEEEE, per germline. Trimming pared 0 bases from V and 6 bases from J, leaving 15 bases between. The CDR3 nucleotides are TGTGCCAGCAGCTTGGGATGGGGCAGGCCCCCTGAAGCTTTCTTT. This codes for CASSLGWGRPPEAFF.

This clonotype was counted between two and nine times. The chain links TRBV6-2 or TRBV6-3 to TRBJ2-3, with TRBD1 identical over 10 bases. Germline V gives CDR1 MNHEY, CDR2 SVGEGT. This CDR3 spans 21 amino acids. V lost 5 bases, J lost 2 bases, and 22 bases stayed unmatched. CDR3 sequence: CASSPHPPGTGAVGDTDTQYF. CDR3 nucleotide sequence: TGTGCCAGCAGTCCACACCCCCCAGGGACAGGGGCAGTGGGGGACACAGATACGCAGTATTTT.

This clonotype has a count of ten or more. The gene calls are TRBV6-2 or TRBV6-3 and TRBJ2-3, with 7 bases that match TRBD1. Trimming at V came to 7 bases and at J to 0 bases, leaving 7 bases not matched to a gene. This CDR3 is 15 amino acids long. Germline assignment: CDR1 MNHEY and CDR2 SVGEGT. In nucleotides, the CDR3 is TGTGCCAGCACCTACTGGGACAGAAGCACAGATACGCAGTATTTT. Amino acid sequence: CASTYWDRSTDTQYF.

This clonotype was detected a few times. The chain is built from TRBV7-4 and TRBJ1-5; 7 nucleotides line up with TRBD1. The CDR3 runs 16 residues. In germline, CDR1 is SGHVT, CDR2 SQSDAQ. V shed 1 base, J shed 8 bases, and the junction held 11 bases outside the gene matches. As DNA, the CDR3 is TGTGCCAGCAGCTTAGTCGAGGGGGCCGATAGCGAGCCCCAGCATTTT. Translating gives CASSLVEGADSEPQHF.

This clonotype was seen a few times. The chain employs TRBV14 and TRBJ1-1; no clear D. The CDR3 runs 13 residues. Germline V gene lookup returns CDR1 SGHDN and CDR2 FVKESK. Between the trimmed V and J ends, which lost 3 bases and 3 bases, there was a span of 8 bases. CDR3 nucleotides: TGTGCCAGCAGCCACGGCATCTACACTGAAGCTTTCTTT. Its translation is CASSHGIYTEAFF.

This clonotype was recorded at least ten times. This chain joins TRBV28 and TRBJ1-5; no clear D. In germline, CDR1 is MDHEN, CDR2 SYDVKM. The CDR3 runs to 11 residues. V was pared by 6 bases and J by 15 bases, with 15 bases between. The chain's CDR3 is CASSSDTVGHF. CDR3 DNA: TGTGCCAGCAGCTCAGACACGGTTGGGCATTTT.

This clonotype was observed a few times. CDR3 in amino acids: CASSSGQGGIEKLFF. The CDR3, as DNA: TGCGCCAGCAGCTCCGGACAGGGGGGAATTGAAAAACTGTTTTTT. The chain uses TRBV5-1 and TRBJ1-4; 10 nucleotides agree with TRBD1. CDR1 and CDR2 from the germline V gene are SGHRS and YFSETQ. The CDR3 spans 15 residues. Trimming took 3 bases from V and 7 from J; bases not matched to a gene: 6.

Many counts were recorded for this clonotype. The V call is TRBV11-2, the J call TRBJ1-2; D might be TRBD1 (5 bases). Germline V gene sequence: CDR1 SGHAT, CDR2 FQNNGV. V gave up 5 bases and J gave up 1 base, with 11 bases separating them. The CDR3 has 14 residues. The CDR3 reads CASSPGGSNYGYTF. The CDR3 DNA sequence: TGTGCCAGCAGCCCCGGGGGGAGTAACTATGGCTACACCTTC.

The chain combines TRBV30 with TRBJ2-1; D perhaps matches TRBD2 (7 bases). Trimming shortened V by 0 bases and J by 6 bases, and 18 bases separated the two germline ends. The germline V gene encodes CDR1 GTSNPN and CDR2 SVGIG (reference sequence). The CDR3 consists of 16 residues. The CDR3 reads CAWSVLGGIGGNEQFF. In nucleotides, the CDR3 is TGTGCCTGGAGTGTACTGGGGGGGATAGGGGGCAATGAGCAGTTCTTC. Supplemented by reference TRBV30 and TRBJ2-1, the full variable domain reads SQTIHQWPATLVQPVGSPLSLECTVEGTSNPNLYWYRQAAGRGLQLLFYSVGIGQISSEVPQNLSASRPQDRQFILSSKKLLLSDSGFYLCAWSVLGGIGGNEQFFGPGTRLTVL.

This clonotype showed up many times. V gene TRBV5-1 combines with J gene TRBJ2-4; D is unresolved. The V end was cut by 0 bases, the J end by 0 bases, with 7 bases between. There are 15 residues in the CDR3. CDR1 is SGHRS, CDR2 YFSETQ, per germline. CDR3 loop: CASSLDLLAKNIQYF. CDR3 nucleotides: TGCGCCAGCAGCTTGGACCTCTTAGCCAAAAACATTCAGTACTTC.

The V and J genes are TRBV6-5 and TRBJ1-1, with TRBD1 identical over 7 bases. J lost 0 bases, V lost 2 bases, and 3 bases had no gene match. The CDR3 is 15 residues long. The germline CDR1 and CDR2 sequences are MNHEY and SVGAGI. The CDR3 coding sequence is TGTGCCAGCAGTTACGAGGGGGCTCTGAACACTGAAGCTTTCTTT. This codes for CASSYEGALNTEAFF.

CDR3 residues: CASSLPLYGYTF. The CDR3 DNA follows: TGTGCCAGCAGTCTCCCCCTCTATGGCTACACCTTC. The chain carries TRBV28 and TRBJ1-2, with no clear D. The CDR3 loop spans 12 amino acids. With 5 bases removed from V and 4 bases from J, the gap between germline ends came to 8 bases. Germline V gene sequence: CDR1 MDHEN, CDR2 SYDVKM.

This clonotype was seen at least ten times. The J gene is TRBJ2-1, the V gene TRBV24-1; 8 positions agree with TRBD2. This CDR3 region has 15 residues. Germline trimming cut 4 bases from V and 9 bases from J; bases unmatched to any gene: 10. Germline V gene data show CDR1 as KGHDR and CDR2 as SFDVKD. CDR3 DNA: TGTGCCACCAGTGAGGTCGGGGGGGCATTCGGTGAGCAGTTCTTC. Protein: CATSEVGGAFGEQFF.

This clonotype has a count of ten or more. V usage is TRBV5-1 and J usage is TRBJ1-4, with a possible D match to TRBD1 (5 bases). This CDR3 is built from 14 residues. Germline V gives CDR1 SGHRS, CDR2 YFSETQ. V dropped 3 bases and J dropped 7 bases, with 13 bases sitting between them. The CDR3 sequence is CASSSGRGGEKLFF. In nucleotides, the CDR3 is TGCGCCAGCAGCTCAGGGCGGGGCGGTGAAAAACTGTTTTTT. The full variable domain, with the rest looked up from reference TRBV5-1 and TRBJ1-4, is KAGVTQTPRYLIKTRGQQVTLSCSPISGHRSVSWYQQTPGQGLQFLFEYFSETQRNKGNFPGRFSGRQFSNSRSEMNVSTLELGDSALYLCASSSGRGGEKLFFGSGTQLSVL.

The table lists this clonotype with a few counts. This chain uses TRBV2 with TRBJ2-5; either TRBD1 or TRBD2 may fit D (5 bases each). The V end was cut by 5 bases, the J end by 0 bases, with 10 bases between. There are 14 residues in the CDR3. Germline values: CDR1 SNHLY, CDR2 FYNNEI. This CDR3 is CASSYRRYQETQYF. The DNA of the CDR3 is TGTGCCAGCAGTTACAGGAGGTACCAAGAGACCCAGTACTTC.

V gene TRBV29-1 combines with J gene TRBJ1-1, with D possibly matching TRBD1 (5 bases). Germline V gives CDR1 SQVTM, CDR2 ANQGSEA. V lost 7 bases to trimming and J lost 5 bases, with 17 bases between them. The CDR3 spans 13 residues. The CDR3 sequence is CSATSGVGTEAFF. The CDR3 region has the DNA TGCAGCGCTACCTCGGGGGTAGGGACTGAAGCTTTCTTT.

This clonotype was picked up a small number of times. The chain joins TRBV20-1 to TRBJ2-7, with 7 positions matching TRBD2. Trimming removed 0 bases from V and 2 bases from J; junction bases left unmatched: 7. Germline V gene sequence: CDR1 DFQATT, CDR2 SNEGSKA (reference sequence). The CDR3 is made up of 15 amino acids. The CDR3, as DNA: TGCAGTGCTAGAGATATACGAAGCGGGGCCTACGAGCAGTACTTC. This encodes CSARDIRSGAYEQYF.

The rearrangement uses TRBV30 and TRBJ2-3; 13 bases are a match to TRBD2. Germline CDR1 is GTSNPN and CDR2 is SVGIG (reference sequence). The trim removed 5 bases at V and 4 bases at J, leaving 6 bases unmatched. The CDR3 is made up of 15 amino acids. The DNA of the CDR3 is TGTGCCTGGGACGGACTAGCGGGGGTCGCAGATACGCAGTATTTT. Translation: CAWDGLAGVADTQYF.

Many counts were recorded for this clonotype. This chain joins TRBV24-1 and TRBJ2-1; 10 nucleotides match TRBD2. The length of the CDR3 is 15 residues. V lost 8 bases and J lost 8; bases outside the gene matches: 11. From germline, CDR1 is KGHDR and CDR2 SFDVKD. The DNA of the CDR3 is TGTGCCACCATGGGGGCTAGCGGGGGAGGGGATGAGCAGTTCTTC. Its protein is CATMGASGGGDEQFF.